These 15 T cell receptor beta chains were sequenced from one sample in a study of blood T cell repertoires in COVID-19. Sequencing used immunoSEQ multiplex PCR; TCRdb keeps in-frame clones, though not all of them. The data show tens of thousands of clones, approximately 88% seen once. What was sequenced was peripheral blood. The source of these receptors is an elderly woman with acute or convalescent COVID-19.

The chain employs TRBV3-1 (or the pseudogene TRBV3-2) and TRBJ1-2, with 9 bases identical to TRBD1. Germline trimming cut 5 bases from V and 7 bases from J; bases unmatched to any gene: 8. Germline V gene data show CDR1 as LGHDT and CDR2 as YNNKEL (reference sequence). The CDR3 spans 14 residues. The CDR3, as DNA: TGTGCCAGCAGCGGTACCGGGACAGGGAGTGGCTACACCTTC. Translated, it gives CASSGTGTGSGYTF.

CDR3 amino acids: CASMAPKWGDQPQHF. The CDR3 DNA follows: TGTGCCAGCATGGCCCCTAAATGGGGGGATCAGCCCCAGCATTTT. The chain uses TRBV28 and TRBJ1-5; D perhaps matches TRBD1 (5 bases). The V end lost 7 bases, the J end lost 5 bases, and 18 bases lay between the germline ends. Germline CDR1 MDHEN, CDR2 SYDVKM. CDR3 length: 15 residues.

This clone was detected a few times. The genes are TRBV5-4 and TRBJ2-2; 9 bases align to TRBD1. J was trimmed by 4 bases and V by 0 bases; bases with no gene match: 7. CDR1 is SGHNT, CDR2 YYREEE, per germline (reference sequence). The CDR3 loop spans 17 amino acids. The CDR3 nucleotides are TGTGCCAGCAGCTTGGGATCCGGGACAGGGCTCACCGGGGAGCTGTTTTTT. It encodes CASSLGSGTGLTGELFF.

The V gene is TRBV6-2 or TRBV6-3, the J gene TRBJ2-3; D might be TRBD1 (5 bases). V shed 4 bases and J shed 4 bases, with 15 bases lying between them. The germline CDR1 and CDR2 sequences are MNHEY and SVGEGT. The CDR3 contains 15 residues. Here the CDR3 DNA reads TGTGCCAGCAGTTCAATCAGACAAGGGGCAGATACGCAGTATTTT. Protein: CASSSIRQGADTQYF.

The genes are TRBV19 and TRBJ1-5, with a possible D match to TRBD1 (6 bases). V was cut by 5 bases and J by 6 bases, with 14 bases left in between. The CDR3 spans 14 residues. In germline, CDR1 is LNHDA, CDR2 SQIVND (reference sequence). DNA of the CDR3: TGTGCCAGTAGTCGGTCAGGGGAATTTCAGCCCCAGCATTTT. It translates to CASSRSGEFQPQHF.

V gene TRBV23-1 combines with J gene TRBJ1-2; TRBD1 is a possible D gene (5 bases). TRBV23-1 is flagged as an ORF with uncertain function. The CDR3 has 14 amino acids. V lost 9 bases and J 2 bases, leaving 16 bases between the germline ends. The CDR3 coding sequence is TGCGCCAGAGCCAAGCACAGGATAAACTATGGCTACACCTTC. Translated: CARAKHRINYGYTF.

CDR3 region: CASSSGQGWTEAFF. CDR3 coding DNA: TGTGCCAGCAGTTCGGGGCAGGGGTGGACTGAAGCTTTCTTT. V gene TRBV27 combines with J gene TRBJ1-1, with a tentative D call TRBD1 (6 bases). V was cut by 4 bases and J by 5 bases, with 14 bases left in between. Germline V lookup: CDR1 MNHEY, CDR2 SMNVEV (reference sequence). This CDR3 region has 14 residues.

With regard to this clone: A junction boundary mismatches the germline segment, possibly from a read error. The chain carries TRBV6-1 and TRBJ1-2; D not certain. Looked up from germline, CDR1 is MNHNS and CDR2 is SASEGT. This CDR3 has 15 residues. The CDR3 loop reads CASREAHVAAYGYTF. CDR3 DNA sequence: TGTGCCAGCAGGGAAGCCCATGTGGCAGCGTATGGCTACACCTTC.

The chain joins TRBV6-5 to TRBJ2-7; TRBD2 is a possible D gene (5 bases). The CDR3 length is 13 residues. V lost 7 bases to trimming and J lost 1 base, with 11 bases between them. Per germline, CDR1 MNHEY and CDR2 SVGAGI. The CDR3 loop is CASNSPGSYEQYF. CDR3 sequence (DNA): TGTGCCAGCAACTCACCGGGGTCCTACGAGCAGTACTTC.

The gene calls are TRBV14 and TRBJ1-2; D is unresolved. The germline V gene encodes CDR1 SGHDN and CDR2 FVKESK. V gave up 6 bases and J gave up 0 bases, with 11 bases separating them. This CDR3 has 14 residues. CDR3 sequence: CASSQELANYGYTF. In DNA form, the CDR3 reads TGTGCCAGCAGTCAGGAATTAGCTAACTATGGCTACACCTTC. Full variable domain (missing parts from reference TRBV14 and TRBJ1-2): EAGVTQFPSHSVIEKGQTVTLRCDPISGHDNLYWYRRVMGKEIKFLLHFVKESKQDESGMPNNRFLAERTGGTYSTLKVQPAELEDSGVYFCASSQELANYGYTFGSGTRLTVV.

V and J are TRBV12-3 or TRBV12-4 and TRBJ1-1; 8 nucleotides match TRBD1. The CDR3 runs 13 residues. Trimming took 7 bases from V and 7 from J; bases not matched to a gene: 8. The CDR3 reads CASIADRGYEAFF. The CDR3 nucleotides read TGTGCCAGCATCGCTGACAGGGGCTATGAAGCTTTCTTT.

The chain combines TRBV11-2 with TRBJ2-3; TRBD2 is a possible D gene (6 bases). The CDR3 totals 16 residues. The V gene's germline CDR1 is SGHAT and CDR2 FQNNGV. Trimming removed 5 bases from V and 0 bases from J, with 15 bases in between. CDR3 nucleotide sequence: TGTGCCAGCAGCCTCCTTGCCGGGGGTAGCACAGATACGCAGTATTTT. Amino acid sequence: CASSLLAGGSTDTQYF.

The V gene is TRBV10-3, the J gene TRBJ1-3; 11 nucleotides agree with TRBD1. Germline V lookup: CDR1 ENHRY, CDR2 SYGVKD. This CDR3 contains 15 residues. Trimming took 4 bases from V and 1 from J; bases not matched to a gene: 0. CDR3 in amino acids: CAISGDRGSGNTIYF. The DNA of the CDR3 is TGTGCCATCAGTGGGGACAGGGGGTCTGGAAACACCATATATTTT.

The genes are TRBV5-1 and TRBJ2-5; the D gene is possibly TRBD2 (6 bases). CDR3 length: 13 amino acids. CDR1 is SGHRS and CDR2 is YFSETQ in the germline V gene. Trimming removed 4 bases from V and 3 bases from J, with 10 bases in between. CDR3: CASSQLAEETQYF. The CDR3 bases are TGCGCCAGCAGCCAACTAGCAGAAGAGACCCAGTACTTC.

The chain links TRBV5-1 to TRBJ2-5; 10 bases match TRBD2. The length of the CDR3 is 17 residues. V lost 0 bases and J lost 5; bases outside the gene matches: 10. Germline values: CDR1 SGHRS, CDR2 YFSETQ. The CDR3 spells CASSLEASGRIGETQYF. CDR3 in DNA: TGCGCCAGCAGCTTGGAGGCTAGCGGGAGAATCGGGGAGACCCAGTACTTC.